The source of this T cell receptor (beta chain) is a study of beta chain features in type 1 diabetes. Study results and caveats: All four CD4+ subsets of Type 1 diabetes patients contained TCRB CDR3s that were moderately but significantly shorter. Fewer junction insertions and more nucleotide deletions appeared in type 1 diabetes patients. Highly expressing activated T cells could be over-counted with a cDNA template.

Trimming left V 5 bases short and J 8 bases short, with 19 bases between. CDR3 size: 15 residues. Per germline, CDR1 MDHEN and CDR2 SYDVKM. Sequenced material consisted of expressed TCRB transcripts (all of the isolated RNA was reverse transcribed). This table comes from immunoSEQ multiplex PCR, and its TCRdb copy is limited to in-frame clones, with some not included. Among 600,000 or so clones listed, about an eighth were seen once. This clone was seen more than once but under ten times. The antigen remains unidentified. Material: naive CD4+ T cells from blood. V and J are TRBV28 and TRBJ2-1; unclear D gene. This clonotype was obtained from a man between 18 and 29 years old with type 1 diabetes. The chain's CDR3 is CASSQTGPKQHEQFF. CDR3 DNA: TGTGCCAGCAGTCAAACGGGCCCAAAACAGCATGAGCAGTTCTTC.